This T cell receptor (beta chain) was identified in a study of T-cell reconstitution after alpha-beta-depleted transplantation in children. On this clonotype itself: Its antigen is unidentified. Since a much larger clone is just one base distant, this may be a read error.

Unmatched junction bases numbered 5, after V lost 3 bases and J lost 5 bases. The CDR3 has 14 amino acids. Per the germline V gene, CDR1 is SGHVS and CDR2 is FQNEAQ. Findings and limits, study-wide: Surviving recipient T cells and thymic progenitors underlay high day-60 TCRbeta diversity in some patients.

Unique molecular identifiers featured in how the TCRbeta library was prepared. TCRdb re-called the PCR reads with MiXCR, one entry per CDR3 protein. This sample has some 150,000 distinct CDR3 sequences, with roughly 8.8% found just once. The starting material was PBMCs, mostly from graft donor cells, obtained 180 days after TCRalphabeta/CD19-depleted stem cell transplant. The clonotype originates from a female patient aged 2-9 years who had a stem cell transplant for congenital amegakaryocytic thrombocytopenia, so the T cells may come from the graft donor. V usage is TRBV7-8 and J usage is TRBJ2-5; 8 bases map to TRBD2. The CDR3, as DNA: TGTGCCAGCAGCTTGACTAGCGCGGGTGAGACCCAGTACTTC. Translating gives CASSLTSAGETQYF.